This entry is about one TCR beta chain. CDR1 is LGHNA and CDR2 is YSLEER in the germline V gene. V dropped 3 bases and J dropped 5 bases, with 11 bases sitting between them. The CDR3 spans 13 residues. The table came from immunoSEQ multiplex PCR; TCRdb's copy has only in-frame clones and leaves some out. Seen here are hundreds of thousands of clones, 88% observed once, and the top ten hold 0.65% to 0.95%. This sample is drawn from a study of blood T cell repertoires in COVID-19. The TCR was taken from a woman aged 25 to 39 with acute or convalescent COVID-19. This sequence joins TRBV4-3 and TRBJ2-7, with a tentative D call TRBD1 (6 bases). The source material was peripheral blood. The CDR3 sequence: CASSHTGFHEQYF. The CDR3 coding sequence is TGCGCCAGCAGCCATACAGGGTTCCACGAGCAGTACTTC.